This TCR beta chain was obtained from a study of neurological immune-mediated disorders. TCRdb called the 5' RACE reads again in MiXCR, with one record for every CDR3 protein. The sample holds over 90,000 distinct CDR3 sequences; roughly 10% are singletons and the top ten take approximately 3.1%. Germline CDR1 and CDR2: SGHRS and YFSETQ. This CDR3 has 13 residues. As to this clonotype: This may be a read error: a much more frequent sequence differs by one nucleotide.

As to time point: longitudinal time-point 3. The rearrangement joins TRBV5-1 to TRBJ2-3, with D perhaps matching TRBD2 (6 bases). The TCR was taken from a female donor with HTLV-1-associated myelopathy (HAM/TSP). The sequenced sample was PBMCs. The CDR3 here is CASSYYSGDKQYF. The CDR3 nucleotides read TGCGCCAGCAGCTATTATTCGGGAGATAAGCAGTATTTT. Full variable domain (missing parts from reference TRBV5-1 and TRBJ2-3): KAGVTQTPRYLIKTRGQQVTLSCSPISGHRSVSWYQQTPGQGLQFLFEYFSETQRNKGNFPGRFSGRQFSNSRSEMNVSTLELGDSALYLCASSYYSGDKQYFGPGTRLTVL.